The 17 T cell receptor beta chains reported below all come from one sample, sequenced in a study of T cell responses to AZD1222 COVID-19 vaccine. The method was immunoSEQ multiplex PCR; TCRdb's version includes in-frame clones alone and lacks a portion of them. The repertoire holds 130,000 to 150,000 clones, with around 89% as singletons. Sample: peripheral blood, taken on day 0 of AZD1222 vaccination. The origin of the receptors is an adult in good health.

This clone was picked up one time. The chain links TRBV6-1 to TRBJ2-7, with 7 positions matching TRBD2. CDR1 and CDR2 from the germline V gene are MNHNS and SASEGT. The CDR3 loop spans 14 amino acids. V trimming: 3 bases; J trimming: 3 bases; junction bases outside the gene matches: 5. The CDR3 loop reads CASSDAREFYEQYF. The CDR3 nucleotides are TGTGCCAGCAGTGATGCGCGGGAGTTCTACGAGCAGTACTTC.

The CDR3 spells CASNDQVEQFF. In DNA form, the CDR3 reads TGTGCCAGCAACGACCAGGTGGAGCAGTTCTTC. The chain joins TRBV5-4 to TRBJ2-1; D is ambiguous. V was trimmed by 6 bases and J by 10 bases, leaving 11 bases between them. Germline CDR1 reads SGHNT; CDR2 reads YYREEE (reference sequence). This CDR3 is 11 amino acids long. The complete variable domain, with remaining parts taken from reference TRBV5-4 and TRBJ2-1, reads ETGVTQSPTHLIKTRGQQVTLRCSSQSGHNTVSWYQQALGQGPQFIFQYYREEENGRGNFPPRFSGLQFPNYSSELNVNALELDDSALYLCASNDQVEQFFGPGTRLTVL.

This chain connects TRBV7-9 to TRBJ1-3; tentatively, D is TRBD1 (5 bases). This CDR3 comprises 15 residues. Germline values: CDR1 SEHNR, CDR2 FQNEAQ (reference sequence). V was clipped by 6 bases and J by 2 bases, with 14 bases between them. CDR3 nucleotides: TGTGCCAGCAGTCGTACAGGTTCTCCTGGAAACACCATATATTTT. As protein: CASSRTGSPGNTIYF.

The chain employs TRBV6-1 and TRBJ2-7, with TRBD2 matching 8 bases. J gave up 0 bases and V 2 bases, and 6 bases lay outside the gene matches. Germline values: CDR1 MNHNS, CDR2 SASEGT. CDR3 size: 16 residues. The CDR3 region has the DNA TGTGCCAGCAGTGAATTAAGCGGGGGCAGCTCCTACGAGCAGTACTTC. Its protein product is CASSELSGGSSYEQYF.

This chain links TRBV6-4 with TRBJ2-2, with 8 bases identical to TRBD2. Germline CDR1 MRHNA, CDR2 SNTAGT. V shed 2 bases, J shed 4 bases, and the junction held 0 bases outside the gene matches. The CDR3 contains 14 residues. The CDR3 spells CASSDGLATGELFF. CDR3 DNA sequence: TGTGCCAGCAGTGACGGACTAGCCACCGGGGAGCTGTTTTTT.

The chain uses TRBV27 and TRBJ1-2, with D maybe TRBD1 (5 bases). Germline V gene lookup returns CDR1 MNHEY and CDR2 SMNVEV (reference sequence). V was pared by 5 bases and J by 9 bases, with 16 bases between. The CDR3 contains 13 residues. This CDR3 reads CASSPTVWGRYTF. In DNA form, the CDR3 reads TGTGCCAGCAGTCCGACAGTCTGGGGCCGCTACACCTTC.

The chain couples TRBV5-3 to TRBJ2-1, with TRBD2 matching 12 bases. TRBV5-3 is flagged as an ORF with uncertain function. Trimming took 3 bases from V and 9 from J; bases not matched to a gene: 13. This CDR3 contains 17 residues. The chain's CDR3 is CARSSHPRLAGAPEQFF. In DNA, the CDR3 is TGTGCCAGAAGCTCCCACCCCCGACTAGCGGGAGCACCTGAGCAGTTCTTC.

The gene calls are TRBV18 and TRBJ1-5; 12 bases match TRBD1. The length of the CDR3 is 16 residues. With 0 bases clipped from V and 7 bases from J, the junction kept 4 bases outside the gene matches. Germline CDR1 reads KGHSH; CDR2 reads LQKENI. DNA of the CDR3: TGTGCCAGCTCACCACCGGGACAGGGGGCCGGACAGCCCCAGCATTTT. Protein sequence: CASSPPGQGAGQPQHF.

The chain links TRBV4-1 to TRBJ1-5, with 9 bases fitting TRBD1. The ends lost 4 bases at V and 6 bases at J; junction bases unmatched: 10. Germline V gives CDR1 MGHRA, CDR2 YSYEKL. The CDR3 covers 16 residues. The CDR3 region is CASSPGTGNMGQPQHF. The CDR3 DNA is TGCGCCAGCAGCCCAGGGACAGGGAACATGGGTCAGCCCCAGCATTTT.

This rearrangement joins TRBV10-1 to TRBJ1-1, with D possibly matching TRBD1 (5 bases). V dropped 3 bases and J dropped 5 bases, with 16 bases sitting between them. CDR3 length equals 15 residues. Germline CDR1 reads WNHNN; CDR2 reads SYGVQD (reference sequence). The CDR3: CASSDTRGWMTEAFF. Written as DNA, the CDR3 is TGCGCCAGCAGTGATACAAGGGGCTGGATGACTGAAGCTTTCTTT.

The V call is TRBV19, the J call TRBJ1-5; 8 bases agree with TRBD1. Unmatched junction bases numbered 6, after V lost 4 bases and J lost 7 bases. Germline CDR1 reads LNHDA; CDR2 reads SQIVND (reference sequence). This CDR3 spans 14 amino acids. DNA of the CDR3: TGTGCCAGTAGTACAGACAGGGGTCTGCAGCCCCAGCATTTT. Translation gives CASSTDRGLQPQHF.

Only one count was recorded for this clone. The rearrangement joins TRBV11-2 to TRBJ2-7; the match to TRBD1 covers 10 bases. With V trimmed by 0 bases and J by 0 bases, 5 bases remained unmatched. This CDR3 comprises 17 residues. Germline V lookup: CDR1 SGHAT, CDR2 FQNNGV. Here the CDR3 DNA reads TGTGCCAGCAGCTTAGATGGGGGACAGGGGTACTCCTACGAGCAGTACTTC. Translating it yields CASSLDGGQGYSYEQYF.

The chain uses TRBV6-5 and TRBJ2-1, with 9 bases aligning to TRBD1. CDR3 size: 15 residues. From germline, CDR1 is MNHEY and CDR2 SVGAGI. V dropped 7 bases and J dropped 8; count of bases not matched to a gene: 12. As DNA, the CDR3 is TGTGCCAGCACCTCACCGGGACAGGGATTAGATGAGCAGTTCTTC. Protein product: CASTSPGQGLDEQFF.

This clone has only a few counts. The J gene is TRBJ1-1, the V gene TRBV11-2; no reliable D call. With 4 bases removed from V and 11 bases from J, the gap between germline ends came to 11 bases. Per germline, CDR1 SGHAT and CDR2 FQNNGV. The CDR3 covers 11 residues. In nucleotides, the CDR3 is TGTGCCAGCAGCTCGTGGGCGGACGCTTTCTTT. Translating it yields CASSSWADAFF.

The rearrangement uses TRBV18 and TRBJ1-4; D is unresolved. CDR1 and CDR2 (germline): KGHSH, LQKENI. V lost 0 bases to trimming and J lost 8 bases, with 16 bases between them. The CDR3 is 16 residues long. Written as DNA, the CDR3 is TGTGCCAGCTCACCACCGGAAGGCAGTACAAGGGAAAAACTGTTTTTT. This encodes CASSPPEGSTREKLFF.

The chain has TRBV28 and TRBJ1-5, with D possibly TRBD1 on 5 matching bases. The germline V gene encodes CDR1 MDHEN and CDR2 SYDVKM. Trimming removed 6 bases at V and 2 bases at J, with 11 bases between. There are 14 residues in the CDR3. The CDR3 nucleotides are TGTGCCAGCAGGGGGCCTCAGGGCAATCAGCCCCAGCATTTT. As protein: CASRGPQGNQPQHF.

This chain connects TRBV2 to TRBJ2-2; D ambiguous. The germline gives CDR1 SNHLY, CDR2 FYNNEI. The CDR3 has 14 residues. Trimming took off 3 bases at V and 9 bases at J, with 14 bases between the two ends. CDR3 in DNA: TGTGCCAGCAGTGAGGCGTGGGGTAACTGGGAGCTGTTTTTT. As protein: CASSEAWGNWELFF.